This T cell receptor beta chain was recorded in a study of cytomegalovirus exposure and HLA in healthy donors. Broader study findings: Some TCR beta chains (more than 150 of them) were listed as cytomegalovirus-associated. In a later analysis, V- and J-gene trimming of beta chains associated with a DCLRE1C missense variant, replicated independently.

Both 60 Vbeta primers and 13 Jbeta primers went into the PCR. This table comes from immunoSEQ multiplex PCR, and its TCRdb copy is limited to in-frame clones, with some not included. The table includes around 95,000 clones, approximately 80% detected once. This CDR3 comprises 14 residues. V lost 3 bases and J 4 bases, leaving 10 bases between the germline ends. CDR1 is SNHLY, CDR2 FYNNEI, per germline. Concerning this clone itself: Its antigen is unknown.

This TCR was recovered from a woman between 40 and 55 years old in good health and CMV-seropositive. The gene calls are TRBV2 and TRBJ1-3, with D possibly TRBD1 on 5 matching bases. Sample: PBMCs. The CDR3 nucleotides read TGTGCCAGCAGTGAGGCGGGGCAAGGAAACACCATATATTTT. It encodes CASSEAGQGNTIYF.